These 31 T cell receptor beta chains came from one sample sequenced in a study of radiation and T cells in renal cell carcinoma (dated by TCRdb to 2018 to 2020). The time point label corresponds to: blood 2 weeks post-SBRT. Per the publication, the treatment or condition label means: 15 Gy SBRT to primary tumor, nephrectomy 4 weeks later. The library relied on the immunoSEQ multiplex PCR assay. In its TCRdb copy, this immuneACCESS table keeps in-frame sequences only and misses some clones. Where compared with another copy, unresolved V genes explain less than half of these, and the others have no known cause. Present in this sample are roughly 130,000 clones, 70% to 90% of which were seen just once. About 5.6% of the sample is held by the ten biggest clonotypes. The sequencing here drew on blood, taken from a patient whose treatment included radiotherapy and nephrectomy. The receptors derive from a woman aged 65 to 85 with renal cell carcinoma.

The chain combines TRBV5-1 with TRBJ2-2, with 7 bases that match TRBD1. The CDR3 is 15 residues long. Germline V gene lookup returns CDR1 SGHRS and CDR2 YFSETQ. V gave up 0 bases and J gave up 3 bases; unmatched junction bases: 2. The CDR3 spells CASSLGDRDTGELFF. The CDR3 region has the DNA TGCGCCAGCAGCTTGGGTGACAGGGACACCGGGGAGCTGTTTTTT.

The chain combines TRBV9 with TRBJ1-2; TRBD1 might be the D (6 bases). Trimming removed 0 bases at V and 10 bases at J, with 22 bases between. In germline, CDR1 is SGDLS, CDR2 YYNGEE. The CDR3 runs to 16 residues. As DNA, the CDR3 is TGTGCCAGCAGCGTAGCTACAGGGCTTGGGGTTTTGGCCTACACCTTC. Translating gives CASSVATGLGVLAYTF.

The rearrangement links TRBV7-2 to TRBJ2-1; TRBD2 matches 10 bases. V shed 1 base, J shed 4 bases, and the junction held 1 base outside the gene matches. The germline gives CDR1 SGHTA, CDR2 FQGNSA. This CDR3 spans 15 amino acids. For the CDR3, the DNA is TGTGCCAGCAGCTTAGGTAGCGGGAGGTACAATGAGCAGTTCTTC. Protein sequence: CASSLGSGRYNEQFF.

The CDR3 DNA follows: TGTGCCAGCACCTTCCAGGGGGCTCCTGGCGAGCAGTACTTC. It is translated as CASTFQGAPGEQYF. V is TRBV6-1 and J is TRBJ2-7; 8 bases map to TRBD1. With V trimmed by 7 bases and J by 6 bases, 11 bases remained unmatched. Germline V gene sequence: CDR1 MNHNS, CDR2 SASEGT. The CDR3 consists of 14 residues.

The chain couples TRBV7-2 to TRBJ1-3; no clear D. Deletions cut 8 bases from V and 2 bases from J, with 19 bases between. CDR1 is SGHTA, CDR2 FQGNSA, per germline. CDR3 length equals 16 residues. The CDR3 loop is CASSGLEGRAGNTIYF. DNA of the CDR3: TGTGCCAGCTCGGGCCTTGAAGGGCGTGCTGGAAACACCATATATTTT.

The rearrangement joins TRBV5-1 to TRBJ2-1; the D gene is possibly TRBD2 (6 bases). Germline V CDR1 and CDR2: SGHRS, YFSETQ. The CDR3 length is 15 residues. Deletions cut 4 bases from V and 3 bases from J, with 14 bases between. The CDR3 loop reads CASSTTGTLYNEQFF. CDR3 nucleotide sequence: TGCGCCAGCAGCACGACCGGGACTCTCTACAATGAGCAGTTCTTC.

The chain links TRBV13 to TRBJ2-2; TRBD1 aligns across 8 bases. J gave up 0 bases and V 5 bases, and 8 bases lay outside the gene matches. Germline CDR1 is PRHDT and CDR2 is FYEKMQ (reference sequence). This CDR3 has 17 residues. CDR3 sequence: CASSTGQGIPNTGELFF. The CDR3 DNA reads TGTGCCAGCAGCACAGGACAGGGAATCCCGAACACCGGGGAGCTGTTTTTT.

The gene calls are TRBV5-4 and TRBJ1-1; 7 bases align to TRBD1. This CDR3 contains 14 residues. CDR1 and CDR2 (germline): SGHNT, YYREEE (reference sequence). V shed 4 bases, J shed 6 bases, and the junction held 9 bases outside the gene matches. The CDR3 sequence: CASSPTGVGAEAFF. CDR3 nucleotides: TGTGCCAGCAGCCCCACAGGGGTGGGCGCTGAAGCTTTCTTT.

The rearrangement uses TRBV9 and TRBJ2-2; the match to TRBD1 covers 8 bases. The V gene's germline CDR1 is SGDLS and CDR2 YYNGEE. CDR3 length equals 15 residues. Trimming at V came to 3 bases and at J to 2 bases, leaving 3 bases not matched to a gene. The CDR3 nucleotides are TGTGCCAGCAGCGAACAGGGGGTTAACACCGGGGAGCTGTTTTTT. This sequence encodes CASSEQGVNTGELFF. Filled out from reference TRBV9 and TRBJ2-2, the complete variable domain reads DSGVTQTPKHLITATGQRVTLRCSPRSGDLSVYWYQQSLDQGLQFLIQYYNGEERAKGNILERFSAQQFPDLHSELNLSSLELGDSALYFCASSEQGVNTGELFFGEGSRLTVL.

A single count supports this clone. The V gene is TRBV4-3, the J gene TRBJ1-2; D is ambiguous. CDR3 length: 13 residues. The germline gives CDR1 LGHNA, CDR2 YSLEER. Trimming shortened V by 1 base and J by 8 bases, and 11 bases separated the two germline ends. The CDR3 protein is CASSQVSGKGYTF. The CDR3 DNA sequence: TGCGCCAGCAGCCAAGTTAGCGGGAAAGGCTACACCTTC.

The chain is built from TRBV5-1 and TRBJ1-2, with 9 bases that match TRBD1. CDR3 length equals 15 residues. Unmatched junction bases numbered 3, after V lost 1 base and J lost 2 bases. The germline gives CDR1 SGHRS, CDR2 YFSETQ. The CDR3 loop is CASSLTGQGNYGYTF. The CDR3 nucleotides are TGCGCCAGCAGCTTGACAGGACAGGGGAACTATGGCTACACCTTC.

This sequence joins TRBV28 and TRBJ2-3; possibly TRBD1 or TRBD2 for D (6 bases each). The ends were cut back, 6 bases at V and 4 bases at J, with 20 bases in the middle. The CDR3 totals 16 residues. The germline V gene encodes CDR1 MDHEN and CDR2 SYDVKM. The CDR3: CASRPHRVGLPDTQYF. CDR3 sequence (DNA): TGTGCCAGCAGACCGCACAGGGTCGGACTACCAGATACGCAGTATTTT.

The gene calls are TRBV7-2 and TRBJ2-2; a possible D gene is TRBD1 (6 bases). The CDR3 is 16 residues long. Germline lookup yields CDR1 SGHTA and CDR2 FQGNSA. V lost 0 bases, J lost 0 bases, and 8 bases lay in between. The CDR3 spells CASSLAGAANTGELFF. The CDR3 coding sequence is TGTGCCAGCAGCTTAGCGGGGGCTGCGAACACCGGGGAGCTGTTTTTT.

A single count supports this clone. The chain is built from TRBV5-8 and TRBJ2-7; TRBD1 matches 8 bases. This CDR3 contains 14 residues. Germline loops: CDR1 SGHTS, CDR2 YDEGEE. The V segment lost 2 bases and the J segment 5 bases; nucleotides outside the gene matches: 6. This chain's CDR3 is CASSFRDRSHEQYF. The CDR3 bases are TGTGCCAGCAGCTTCCGGGACAGGAGCCACGAGCAGTACTTC. Combining the CDR3 with reference TRBV5-8 and TRBJ2-7 gives the whole variable domain EAGVTQSPTHLIKTRGQQATLRCSPISGHTSVYWYQQALGLGLQFLLWYDEGEERNRGNFPPRFSGRQFPNYSSELNVNALELEDSALYLCASSFRDRSHEQYFGPGTRLTVT.

This sequence joins TRBV18 and TRBJ1-5; 7 bases match TRBD1. The J segment lost 0 bases and the V segment lost 6 bases, leaving 5 bases of the junction unmatched. Germline V gene lookup returns CDR1 KGHSH and CDR2 LQKENI. This CDR3 contains 15 residues. CDR3 DNA: TGTGCCAGCTCCCGGGACAGATCTAGCAATCAGCCCCAGCATTTT. This gives the protein CASSRDRSSNQPQHF.

This clone was found once. This chain connects TRBV5-5 to TRBJ1-6, with 7 bases matching TRBD1. The CDR3 runs 15 residues. The V gene end was trimmed by 3 bases and the J gene end by 6 bases; junction bases not matched to a gene: 6. Germline CDR1 and CDR2: SGHKS and YYEKEE (reference sequence). Here the CDR3 reads CASSYQTGFNSPLHF. In DNA, the CDR3 is TGTGCCAGCAGCTACCAGACAGGGTTTAATTCACCCCTCCACTTT.

The V call is TRBV7-2, the J call TRBJ1-2; D is possibly TRBD1 (5 bases). CDR3 length: 15 residues. V lost 5 bases, J lost 4 bases, and 17 bases lay in between. CDR1 is SGHTA, CDR2 FQGNSA, per germline. The CDR3 is CASSPSRDGGYGYTF. CDR3 nucleotide sequence: TGTGCCAGCAGCCCCAGCCGGGACGGCGGCTATGGCTACACCTTC.

This clone was detected a few times. The J gene is TRBJ2-7, the V gene TRBV19; D remains unclear. The CDR3 is made up of 14 amino acids. Germline-derived CDR1 and CDR2 are LNHDA and SQIVND (reference sequence). V lost 0 bases and J lost 3, with 9 bases in between. The CDR3: CASSIDQRFYEQYF. CDR3 DNA sequence: TGTGCCAGTAGTATAGATCAGAGGTTCTACGAGCAGTACTTC.

The chain joins TRBV11-2 to TRBJ2-1; TRBD2 matches at 11 bases. CDR1 SGHAT and CDR2 FQNNGV come from the germline V gene. V lost 1 base and J lost 1; bases outside the gene matches: 6. There are 18 residues in the CDR3. The CDR3 region has the DNA TGTGCCAGCAGCTTAGGGCGACTAGCGGGAAGTTCCTACAATGAGCAGTTCTTC. Encoded protein: CASSLGRLAGSSYNEQFF.

Details on this clone: Other nucleotide sequences from this sample produce the same CDR3. The chain is built from TRBV5-4 and TRBJ2-3; D might be TRBD1 (5 bases). CDR1 and CDR2 (germline): SGHNT, YYREEE (reference sequence). V lost 5 bases and J lost 0, with 10 bases in between. There are 14 residues in the CDR3. In DNA, the CDR3 is TGTGCCAGCAGTCCCGACAGCAGCACAGATACGCAGTATTTT. Its translation is CASSPDSSTDTQYF.

The chain has TRBV4-1 and TRBJ1-4, with TRBD1 identical over 7 bases. V lost 4 bases to trimming and J lost 10 bases; unmatched junction nucleotides: 12. The CDR3 runs to 15 residues. Germline CDR1 MGHRA, CDR2 YSYEKL. CDR3 amino acids: CASSLEEGGLVKLFF. CDR3 coding DNA: TGCGCCAGCAGCCTGGAGGAAGGGGGCTTAGTAAAACTGTTTTTT.

Remarks on this clone: Relative to the germline gene, one junction end is altered; a read error may explain this. The chain is built from TRBV19 and TRBJ1-5; 7 bases are shared with TRBD1. The CDR3 consists of 15 residues. The germline V gene has CDR1 LNHDA and CDR2 SQIVND (reference sequence). CDR3 in amino acids: CASSIRGQGNPPQHF. Written as DNA, the CDR3 is TGTGCCAGTAGTATTAGGGGGCAGGGTAATCCGCCCCAGCATTTT. Filled out from reference TRBV19 and TRBJ1-5, the complete variable domain reads DGGITQSPKYLFRKEGQNVTLSCEQNLNHDAMYWYRQDPGQGLRLIYYSQIVNDFQKGDIAEGYSVSREKKESFPLTVTSAQKNPTAFYLCASSIRGQGNPPQHFGDGTRLSIL.

The J gene is TRBJ2-3, the V gene TRBV6-1, with D unresolved. The V end lost 3 bases, the J end lost 0 bases, and 10 bases lay between the germline ends. Germline V CDR1 and CDR2: MNHNS, SASEGT. The CDR3 consists of 15 residues. The CDR3: CASSEMGQSTDTQYF. CDR3 DNA: TGTGCCAGCAGTGAGATGGGTCAGAGCACAGATACGCAGTATTTT.

V and J are TRBV28 and TRBJ1-2, with TRBD1 identical over 7 bases. V lost 6 bases and J lost 7; bases outside the gene matches: 2. CDR1 MDHEN and CDR2 SYDVKM come from the germline V gene. This CDR3 has 11 amino acids. Here the CDR3 DNA reads TGTGCCAGCAGCCGACAGGGTGGCTACACCTTC. Protein product: CASSRQGGYTF.

The rearrangement uses TRBV5-4 and TRBJ1-2; D is unresolved. The length of the CDR3 is 13 residues. Trimming removed 7 bases at V and 4 bases at J, with 14 bases between. Germline lookup yields CDR1 SGHNT and CDR2 YYREEE (reference sequence). The CDR3: CASRYGQSYGYTF. The CDR3 nucleotides read TGTGCCAGCCGCTATGGGCAGTCCTATGGCTACACCTTC.

This rearrangement joins TRBV28 to TRBJ1-5; 10 nucleotides match TRBD1. CDR1 and CDR2 (germline): MDHEN, SYDVKM. CDR3 length: 18 amino acids. V was clipped by 5 bases and J by 6 bases; unmatched bases: 16. This CDR3 reads CASSPRDRGQNEGQPQHF. For the CDR3, the DNA is TGTGCCAGCAGTCCTCGGGACAGGGGACAAAATGAGGGTCAGCCCCAGCATTTT.

The chain couples TRBV9 to TRBJ1-1, with no clear D. Trimming took 0 bases from V and 2 from J, leaving 11 bases between them. Per germline, CDR1 SGDLS and CDR2 YYNGEE. The CDR3 runs 15 residues. The CDR3 region has the DNA TGTGCCAGCAGCGTAGGGGTCGGACTAAACACTGAAGCTTTCTTT. It codes for CASSVGVGLNTEAFF.

J is TRBJ2-7 and V is TRBV5-1; perhaps TRBD1 as D (5 bases). V shed 1 base and J shed 3 bases, with 11 bases lying between them. Germline values: CDR1 SGHRS, CDR2 YFSETQ. The CDR3 runs to 14 residues. The CDR3, as DNA: TGCGCCAGCAGCTTGCGACAGCCCGACTACGAGCAGTACTTC. Protein: CASSLRQPDYEQYF.

V and J are TRBV29-1 and TRBJ1-2, with a possible D match to TRBD1 (5 bases). The CDR3 covers 12 residues. The germline V and J ends were trimmed by 3 bases and 8 bases, with 13 bases remaining between them. Germline values: CDR1 SQVTM, CDR2 ANQGSEA. The CDR3 here is CSVEGRVGGYTF. As DNA, the CDR3 is TGCAGCGTTGAGGGCAGGGTGGGGGGCTACACCTTC.

V and J are TRBV7-2 and TRBJ2-7; possible D gene TRBD2, 5 bases. The CDR3 contains 15 residues. Deletions cut 1 base from V and 5 bases from J, with 15 bases between. Germline lookup yields CDR1 SGHTA and CDR2 FQGNSA. CDR3 protein: CASSLGTGFGDEQYF. The DNA for the CDR3 is TGTGCCAGCAGCTTAGGGACGGGATTCGGGGACGAGCAGTACTTC.

V is TRBV7-9 and J is TRBJ2-7; perhaps TRBD2 as D (6 bases). The CDR3 runs to 14 residues. CDR1 SEHNR and CDR2 FQNEAQ come from the germline V gene (reference sequence). Trimming removed 2 bases from V and 3 bases from J, with 11 bases in between. The CDR3 DNA reads as TGTGCCAGCAGCTTATCTGGACTACTCTACGAGCAGTACTTC. Protein: CASSLSGLLYEQYF. Looking up the rest from reference TRBV7-9 and TRBJ2-7 gives the full variable domain: DTGVSQNPRHKITKRGQNVTFRCDPISEHNRLYWYRQTLGQGPEFLTYFQNEAQLEKSRLLSDRFSAERPKGSFSTLEIQRTEQGDSAMYLCASSLSGLLYEQYFGPGTRLTVT.